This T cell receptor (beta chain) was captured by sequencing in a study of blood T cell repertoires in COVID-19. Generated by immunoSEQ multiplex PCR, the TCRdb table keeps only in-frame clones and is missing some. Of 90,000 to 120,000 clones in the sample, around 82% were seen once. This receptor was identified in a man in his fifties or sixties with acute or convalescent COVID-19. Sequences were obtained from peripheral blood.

CDR3 residues: CASSYGGRGLSPLHF. The CDR3 DNA follows: TGTGCCAGCAGTTACGGGGGCAGGGGGCTTTCACCCCTCCACTTT. The chain carries TRBV6-5 and TRBJ1-6, with 8 bases matching TRBD1. Germline CDR1 reads MNHEY; CDR2 reads SVGAGI. This CDR3 contains 15 residues. After removal of 2 bases from V and 9 bases from J, the junction contained 6 bases not matched to a gene.